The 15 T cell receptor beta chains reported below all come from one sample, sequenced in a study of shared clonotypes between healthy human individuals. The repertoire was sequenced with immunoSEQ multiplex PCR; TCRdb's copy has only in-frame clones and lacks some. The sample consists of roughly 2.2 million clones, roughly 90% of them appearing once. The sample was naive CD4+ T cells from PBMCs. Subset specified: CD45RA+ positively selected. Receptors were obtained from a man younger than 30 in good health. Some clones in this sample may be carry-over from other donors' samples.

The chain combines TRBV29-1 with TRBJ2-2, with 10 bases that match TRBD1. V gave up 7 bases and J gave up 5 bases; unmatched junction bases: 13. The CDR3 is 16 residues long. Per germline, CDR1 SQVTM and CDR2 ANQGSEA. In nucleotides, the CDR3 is TGCAGCGCCAAGGGCGGGACAGGGGCGAGAACCGGGGAGCTGTTTTTT. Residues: CSAKGGTGARTGELFF.

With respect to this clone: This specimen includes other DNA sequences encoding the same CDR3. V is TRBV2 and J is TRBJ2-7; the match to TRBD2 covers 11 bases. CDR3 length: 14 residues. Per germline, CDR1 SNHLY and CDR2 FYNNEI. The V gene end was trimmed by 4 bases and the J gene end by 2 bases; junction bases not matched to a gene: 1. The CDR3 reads CASSVAGGTYEQYF. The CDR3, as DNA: TGTGCCAGCAGTGTAGCGGGAGGGACCTACGAGCAGTACTTC.

The CDR3 reads CASSIVTGSMAKNIQYF. The CDR3 bases are TGTGCCAGTAGTATAGTCACAGGGTCGATGGCCAAAAACATTCAGTACTTC. The rearrangement links TRBV19 to TRBJ2-4, with D perhaps TRBD1 (6 bases). This CDR3 is 17 amino acids long. Trimming left V 1 base short and J 1 base short, with 14 bases between. CDR1 and CDR2 (germline): LNHDA, SQIVND (reference sequence).

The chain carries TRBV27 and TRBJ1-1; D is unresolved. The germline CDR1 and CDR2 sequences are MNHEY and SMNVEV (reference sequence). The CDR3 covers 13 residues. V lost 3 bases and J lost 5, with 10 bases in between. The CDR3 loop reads CASSFGQRTEAFF. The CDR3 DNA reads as TGTGCCAGCAGTTTCGGGCAGAGGACTGAAGCTTTCTTT.

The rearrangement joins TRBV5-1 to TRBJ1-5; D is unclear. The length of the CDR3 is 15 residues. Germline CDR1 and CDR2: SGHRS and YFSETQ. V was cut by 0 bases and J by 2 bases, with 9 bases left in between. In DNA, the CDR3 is TGCGCCAGCAGCTTGGGGCAGGAGGGCAATCAGCCCCAGCATTTT. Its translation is CASSLGQEGNQPQHF.

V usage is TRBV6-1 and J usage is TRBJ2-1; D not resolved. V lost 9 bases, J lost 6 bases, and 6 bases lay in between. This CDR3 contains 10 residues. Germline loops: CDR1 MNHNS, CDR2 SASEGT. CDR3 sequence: CASLFNEQFF. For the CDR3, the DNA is TGTGCCAGTTTGTTCAATGAGCAGTTCTTC.

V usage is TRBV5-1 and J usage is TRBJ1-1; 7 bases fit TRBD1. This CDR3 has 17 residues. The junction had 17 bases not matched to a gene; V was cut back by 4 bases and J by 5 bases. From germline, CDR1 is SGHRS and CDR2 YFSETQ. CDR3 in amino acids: CASSMRKSRQGKTEAFF. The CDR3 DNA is TGCGCCAGCAGCATGAGAAAATCTCGACAGGGAAAGACTGAAGCTTTCTTT.

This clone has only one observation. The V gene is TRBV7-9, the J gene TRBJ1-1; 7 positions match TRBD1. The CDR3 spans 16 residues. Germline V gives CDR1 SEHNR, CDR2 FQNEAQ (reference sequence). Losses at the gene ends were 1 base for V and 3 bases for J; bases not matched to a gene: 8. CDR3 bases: TGTGCCAGCAGCTTAGGTAAGGGGGCGCTGTACACTGAAGCTTTCTTT. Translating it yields CASSLGKGALYTEAFF.

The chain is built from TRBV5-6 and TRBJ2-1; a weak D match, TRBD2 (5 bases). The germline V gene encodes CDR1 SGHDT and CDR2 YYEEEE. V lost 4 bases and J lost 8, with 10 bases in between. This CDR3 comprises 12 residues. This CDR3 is CASSRWRDEQFF. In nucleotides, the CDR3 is TGTGCCAGCAGCCGGTGGCGGGATGAGCAGTTCTTC.

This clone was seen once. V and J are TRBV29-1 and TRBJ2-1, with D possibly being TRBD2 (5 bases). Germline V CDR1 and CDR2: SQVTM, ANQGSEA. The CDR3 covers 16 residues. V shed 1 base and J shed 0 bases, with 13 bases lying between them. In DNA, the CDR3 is TGCAGCGTTGAAGGTGGTCGGGGTCTCTCCTACAATGAGCAGTTCTTC. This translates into CSVEGGRGLSYNEQFF.

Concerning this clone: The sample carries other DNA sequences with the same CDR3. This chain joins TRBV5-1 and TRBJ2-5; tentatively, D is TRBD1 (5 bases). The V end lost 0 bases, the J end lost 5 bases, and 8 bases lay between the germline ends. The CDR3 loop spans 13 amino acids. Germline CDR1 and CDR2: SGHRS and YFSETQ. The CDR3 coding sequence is TGCGCCAGCAGCTTGGAGGGGCTGGAGACCCAGTACTTC. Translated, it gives CASSLEGLETQYF. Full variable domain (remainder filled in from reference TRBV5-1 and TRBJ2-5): KAGVTQTPRYLIKTRGQQVTLSCSPISGHRSVSWYQQTPGQGLQFLFEYFSETQRNKGNFPGRFSGRQFSNSRSEMNVSTLELGDSALYLCASSLEGLETQYFGPGTRLLVL.

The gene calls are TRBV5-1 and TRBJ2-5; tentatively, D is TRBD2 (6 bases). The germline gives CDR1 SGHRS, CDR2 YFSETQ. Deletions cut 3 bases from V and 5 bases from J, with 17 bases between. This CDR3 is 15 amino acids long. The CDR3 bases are TGCGCCAGCAGCTCCCTGATGGAGGGAGGCGAGACCCAGTACTTC. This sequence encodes CASSSLMEGGETQYF.

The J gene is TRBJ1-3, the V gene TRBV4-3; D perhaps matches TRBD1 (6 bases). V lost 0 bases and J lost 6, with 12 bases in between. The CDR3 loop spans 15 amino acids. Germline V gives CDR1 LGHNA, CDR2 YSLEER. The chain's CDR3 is CASSQDHRVENTIYF. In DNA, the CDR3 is TGCGCCAGCAGCCAAGATCACAGGGTTGAAAACACCATATATTTT.

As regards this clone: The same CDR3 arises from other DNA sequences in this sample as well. The CDR3: CASSRGNTGELFF. CDR3 DNA: TGTGCCAGCAGCCGGGGGAACACCGGGGAGCTGTTTTTT. The chain employs TRBV5-4 and TRBJ2-2; tentative D call: TRBD2 (5 bases). Germline V gene data show CDR1 as SGHNT and CDR2 as YYREEE (reference sequence). This CDR3 has 13 residues. The ends were cut back, 4 bases at V and 1 base at J, with 5 bases in the middle.

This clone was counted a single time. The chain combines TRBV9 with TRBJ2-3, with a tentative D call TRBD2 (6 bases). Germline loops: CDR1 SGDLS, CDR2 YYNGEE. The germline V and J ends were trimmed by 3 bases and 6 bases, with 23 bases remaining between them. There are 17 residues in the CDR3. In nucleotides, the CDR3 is TGTGCCAGCAGCGCTCGCCTAGGGACTTCGTATGCCGATACGCAGTATTTT. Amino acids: CASSARLGTSYADTQYF. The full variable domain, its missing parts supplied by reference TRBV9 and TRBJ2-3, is DSGVTQTPKHLITATGQRVTLRCSPRSGDLSVYWYQQSLDQGLQFLIQYYNGEERAKGNILERFSAQQFPDLHSELNLSSLELGDSALYFCASSARLGTSYADTQYFGPGTRLTVL.